Listed below are T cell receptor beta chains from one sample, sequenced in a study of post-analysis software for immune sequencing data. From the PCR reads, TCRdb called clonotypes with MiXCR, one entry per CDR3 protein. The table has approximately 770,000 distinct CDR3 sequences, around 45% seen once. Specimen: blood. The source is a girl aged 5 to 17 with multiple sclerosis. The CDR3 runs from the conserved cysteine through the conserved F or W. D genes are given only for firm matches. Size is stated for part of the rows, as once, few or many counts, or as a class when the clone is expanded.

J gene: TRBJ2-7
clone size: many
V gene: TRBV28
D gene: NA
CDR3 DNA: TGTGCCAGCAGGACAGCATACTACGAGCAGTACTTC
CDR3 protein: CASRTAYYEQYF

J gene: TRBJ2-7
clone size: many
V gene: TRBV20-1
D gene: TRBD2
CDR3 DNA: TGCAGTGCCCCGGATAGCGGGAGCTCCTACGAGCAGTACTTC
CDR3 protein: CSAPDSGSSYEQYF

J gene: TRBJ2-1
clone size: NA
V gene: TRBV12-3/TRBV12-4
D gene: NA
CDR3 DNA: TGTGCCAGCAGTTTAGCGGGAGTAGGAGATGAGCAGTTCTTC
CDR3 protein: CASSLAGVGDEQFF

J gene: TRBJ2-1
clone size: NA
V gene: TRBV20-1
D gene: NA
CDR3 DNA: TGCAGTGCTAACCCCTCACTGGCGGGCGCGTCCTACAATGAGCAGTTCTTC
CDR3 protein: CSANPSLAGASYNEQFF

J gene: TRBJ2-5
clone size: NA
V gene: TRBV13
D gene: NA
CDR3 DNA: TGTGCCAGCAGCCTGGGGAACTTCCAAGAGACCCAGTACTTC
CDR3 protein: CASSLGNFQETQYF

J gene: TRBJ1-2
clone size: NA
V gene: TRBV7-2
D gene: NA
CDR3 DNA: TGTGCCAGCAGCCGGAACCCAGGCGATGGCTACACCTTC
CDR3 protein: CASSRNPGDGYTF

J gene: TRBJ2-5
clone size: few
V gene: TRBV11-2
D gene: TRBD1
CDR3 DNA: TGTGCCAGCAGCGCCCGACAGGGCCAAGAGACCCAGTACTTC
CDR3 protein: CASSARQGQETQYF

J gene: TRBJ2-1
clone size: NA
V gene: TRBV10-2
D gene: NA
CDR3 DNA: TGCGCCAGCAGGGGGATCAGAGAAGACAATGAGCAGTTCTTC
CDR3 protein: CASRGIREDNEQFF

J gene: TRBJ2-3
clone size: NA
V gene: TRBV9
D gene: TRBD2
CDR3 DNA: TGTGCCAGCAGCGCTCAAGGGAGGGTCGCAGATACGCAGTATTTT
CDR3 protein: CASSAQGRVADTQYF

J gene: TRBJ1-4
clone size: NA
V gene: TRBV20-1
D gene: TRBD1
CDR3 DNA: TGCAGTGCCCGACAGGGGGAGAATGAAAAACTGTTTTTT
CDR3 protein: CSARQGENEKLFF

J gene: TRBJ2-7
clone size: few
V gene: TRBV9
D gene: NA
CDR3 DNA: TGTGCCAGCAGCACCAGCGGGTTGAGCTCCTACGAGCAGTACTTC
CDR3 protein: CASSTSGLSSYEQYF

J gene: TRBJ1-1
clone size: NA
V gene: TRBV6-5
D gene: NA
CDR3 DNA: TGTGCCAGCAGTTACTCGACTATGGGCTACCCTGAAGCTTTCTTT
CDR3 protein: CASSYSTMGYPEAFF

J gene: TRBJ2-7
clone size: once
V gene: TRBV7-9
D gene: TRBD2
CDR3 DNA: TGTGCCAGCAGCCAAATCAGCGGGAGTTACAATGAGCAGTACTTC
CDR3 protein: CASSQISGSYNEQYF

J gene: TRBJ2-4
clone size: NA
V gene: TRBV6-2/TRBV6-3
D gene: NA
CDR3 DNA: TGTGCCAGCAGCCCTACACAGCAGGCCCTAAACATTCAGTACTTC
CDR3 protein: CASSPTQQALNIQYF

J gene: TRBJ2-7
clone size: many
V gene: TRBV5-1
D gene: NA
CDR3 DNA: TGTGCCAGCAGCTTCACAGGGAGCTCCTACGAGCAGTACTTC
CDR3 protein: CASSFTGSSYEQYF

J gene: TRBJ2-7
clone size: few
V gene: TRBV20-1
D gene: NA
CDR3 DNA: TGCAGTGCTAGGTCCCCGTACTCCTACGAGCAGTACTTC
CDR3 protein: CSARSPYSYEQYF

J gene: TRBJ2-7
clone size: NA
V gene: TRBV20-1
D gene: TRBD2
CDR3 DNA: TGCATCCCCCCACCGGGACTAGCGGGTTACGAGCAGTACTTC
CDR3 protein: CIPPPGLAGYEQYF

J gene: TRBJ2-5
clone size: NA
V gene: TRBV5-1
D gene: NA
CDR3 DNA: TGCGCCAGCAGCTTGGTACCAGCAAAAGAGACCCAGTACTTC
CDR3 protein: CASSLVPAKETQYF

J gene: TRBJ2-5
clone size: NA
V gene: TRBV5-5
D gene: TRBD1
CDR3 DNA: TGTGCCAGCAGCTCTACAGGGGGCAGGGAGACCCAGTACTTC
CDR3 protein: CASSSTGGRETQYF

J gene: TRBJ2-1
clone size: NA
V gene: TRBV5-1
D gene: NA
CDR3 DNA: TGCGCCAGCAGCGTTGGGGTTCCCAGCTCCTACAATGAGCAGTTCTTC
CDR3 protein: CASSVGVPSSYNEQFF

J gene: TRBJ2-7
clone size: NA
V gene: TRBV12-3/TRBV12-4
D gene: TRBD1
CDR3 DNA: TGTGCCAGCAGCCTCAGGGGGCAGGGGGTTGACGAGCAGTACTTC
CDR3 protein: CASSLRGQGVDEQYF

J gene: TRBJ1-1
clone size: NA
V gene: TRBV6-1
D gene: NA
CDR3 DNA: TGTGCCATCTCCGGGACGCTGAACACTGAAGCTTTCTTT
CDR3 protein: CAISGTLNTEAFF

J gene: TRBJ2-3
clone size: NA
V gene: TRBV5-1
D gene: NA
CDR3 DNA: TGCGCCAGCAGCCCCGCTCGGGGAAGCACAGATACGCAGTATTTT
CDR3 protein: CASSPARGSTDTQYF

J gene: TRBJ2-7
clone size: NA
V gene: TRBV7-2
D gene: NA
CDR3 DNA: TGTGCCAGCAGCTTAGCCCCGGGGGAAGCCTACGAGCAGTACTTC
CDR3 protein: CASSLAPGEAYEQYF

J gene: TRBJ1-2
clone size: few
V gene: TRBV29-1
D gene: TRBD1
CDR3 DNA: TGCAGCGTTGCTCTCCAAGGGGGCAGCCCCTATGGCTACACCTTC
CDR3 protein: CSVALQGGSPYGYTF

J gene: TRBJ1-2
clone size: once
V gene: TRBV12-3/TRBV12-4
D gene: NA
CDR3 DNA: TGTGCCAGCAGTTTTGGGACGGACATGGGCGGCTACACCTTC
CDR3 protein: CASSFGTDMGGYTF

J gene: TRBJ2-7
clone size: few
V gene: TRBV5-1
D gene: TRBD1
CDR3 DNA: TGCGCCAGCAGCGGAGACAGGGGCCCCTACGAGCAGTACTTC
CDR3 protein: CASSGDRGPYEQYF

J gene: TRBJ2-3
clone size: NA
V gene: TRBV20-1
D gene: NA
CDR3 DNA: TGCAGTGCTAGAGTTAGCACAGATACGCAGTATTTT
CDR3 protein: CSARVSTDTQYF

J gene: TRBJ2-3
clone size: NA
V gene: TRBV24-1
D gene: NA
CDR3 DNA: TGTGCCACCAGTGACCTGCGGGGCTACACAGATACGCAGTATTTT
CDR3 protein: CATSDLRGYTDTQYF

J gene: TRBJ2-5
clone size: NA
V gene: TRBV27
D gene: TRBD2
CDR3 DNA: TGTGCCAGCAGTTTATCTGCGGGAGGGGGACGAGAGACCCAGTACTTC
CDR3 protein: CASSLSAGGGRETQYF

J gene: TRBJ2-3
clone size: NA
V gene: TRBV7-6
D gene: NA
CDR3 DNA: TGTGCCAGCAGCTTAGATAGTCTGGGCGGTACCGCGGATACGCAGTATTTT
CDR3 protein: CASSLDSLGGTADTQYF